This TCR beta chain emerged from a study of T-cell reconstitution after alpha-beta-depleted transplantation in children. Whole-study results and caveats: T-cell counts and diversity were attributed mostly to newly produced T cells one year after transplant. Approximately two months post-transplant, alpha-beta T cells reportedly originated from several hundred expanded graft clones. Surviving thymic progenitors and recipient T cells were the source of high TCRbeta diversity at day 60 in some patients.

The CDR3 covers 14 residues. V was clipped by 6 bases and J by 3 bases; unmatched bases: 7. Germline V gene data show CDR1 as SNHLY and CDR2 as FYNNEI. On this clonotype: Its target is not known.

Unique molecular identifiers were incorporated when the TCRbeta library was constructed. TCRdb re-analysed the PCR reads in MiXCR, keeping a single row per CDR3 protein. This repertoire shows about 980,000 distinct CDR3 sequences, about 29% found once; its top ten account for 28%. This receptor was obtained from a boy less than two years old who had a stem cell transplant for SCID, so the T cells may come from the graft donor. The V call is TRBV2, the J call TRBJ2-5, with 7 bases aligning to TRBD2. The specimen comprised PBMCs, mostly from graft donor cells, sampled 360 days after TCRalphabeta/CD19-depleted stem cell transplant. The CDR3 here is CASRNQRGKETQYF. The CDR3 region has the DNA TGTGCCAGCAGGAACCAGCGGGGCAAAGAGACCCAGTACTTC.